This T cell receptor (beta chain) derives from a study of shared clonotypes between healthy human individuals. Study-wide results and limits: Naive CD4 clonotypes overlapped across a few donors at roughly 5.1%.

Sequencing used immunoSEQ multiplex PCR; TCRdb keeps in-frame clones, though not all of them. Found here are approximately 740,000 clones, over 65% of them singletons; the top ten hold roughly 1.7%. V lost 6 bases to trimming and J lost 2 bases, with 23 bases between them. The CDR3 runs to 18 residues. Germline V gene lookup returns CDR1 MNHEY and CDR2 SMNVEV (reference sequence). All donors were healthy HIV-negative adults lacking recent acute infections or vaccinations. CD4+ cell separation produced CD45RA+ naive and CD45RA-negative memory subsets. This clone was observed a few times. Its antigen remains unknown.

The TCR was taken from a woman aged 25 to 39 in good health. This chain connects TRBV27 to TRBJ1-5; D unclear. The sample comprised memory CD4+ T cells sorted from blood. Subset denoted: CD45RA-negative fraction. CDR3 bases: TGTGCCAGCAGCCGCCGGGCCGAGACCCTTGCGGGCAATCAGCCCCAGCATTTT. Amino acids: CASSRRAETLAGNQPQHF.